This entry lists 15 T cell receptor beta chains sequenced from one sample in a study of regulatory T cells in long-lasting Graves disease. As to time point: newly diagnosed GD, antithyroid drugs for less than 3 months. The TCR library was made from RNA extracted from PBMCs. Assembly of TCR beta libraries relied on iRepertoire HTBI primers together with Arm-PCR of CDR3 regions. TCRdb re-called the multiplex PCR reads with MiXCR, one entry per CDR3 protein. The data contain about 540,000 distinct CDR3 sequences, roughly 13% of them singletons. These data were also reused for a study on T cells in Graves' hyperthyroidism and ophthalmopathy.

The sample in question was peripheral blood mononuclear cells (PBMCs), obtained at new diagnosis, from a patient treated with antithyroid drugs. These receptors came from a young man with Graves disease.

With regard to this clonotype: One base away lies a much larger clone, so this may be a sequencing read error. It is likely a read error, because the conserved phenylalanine at the end of the CDR3 is missing. The chain links TRBV5-1 to TRBJ2-7; perhaps TRBD2 as D (5 bases). The V end lost 0 bases, the J end lost 6 bases, and 7 bases lay between the germline ends. From germline, CDR1 is SGHRS and CDR2 YFSETQ. The CDR3 is made up of 12 amino acids. The CDR3 DNA sequence: TGCGCCAGCAGCTTGGGAGGGTTCGAGCAGTACCTC. As protein: CASSLGGFEQYL.

This clonotype has at least ten counts. The chain links TRBV6-5 to TRBJ2-3; D uncertain. V lost 2 bases, J lost 1 base, and 7 bases lay in between. Germline V gene sequence: CDR1 MNHEY, CDR2 SVGAGI. This CDR3 spans 14 amino acids. The CDR3 region is CASSYNQRTDTQYF. CDR3 nucleotides: TGTGCCAGCAGTTACAATCAACGCACAGATACGCAGTATTTT.

This clonotype was detected ten times or more. This chain links TRBV20-1 with TRBJ2-1; the match to TRBD1 covers 9 bases. The length of the CDR3 is 13 residues. Trimming removed 6 bases from V and 8 bases from J; junction bases left unmatched: 8. The germline CDR1 and CDR2 sequences are DFQATT and SNEGSKA (reference sequence). The CDR3, as DNA: TGCAGTGCCGGAGCGGGGACAGGGTATGAGCAGTTCTTC. As protein: CSAGAGTGYEQFF.

The sample holds many counts of this clonotype. The rearrangement links TRBV20-1 to TRBJ2-2, with unresolved D. Germline-derived CDR1 and CDR2 are DFQATT and SNEGSKA (reference sequence). The CDR3 spans 13 residues. Trimming stripped 6 bases from V and 3 bases from J, with 11 bases between. The CDR3 is CSARPQYTGELFF. In DNA form, the CDR3 reads TGCAGTGCCAGGCCTCAGTACACCGGGGAGCTGTTTTTT.

The chain has TRBV18 and TRBJ2-3; 10 nucleotides match TRBD1. With V trimmed by 3 bases and J by 5 bases, 5 bases remained unmatched. Germline CDR1 is KGHSH and CDR2 is LQKENI. The CDR3 covers 15 residues. The CDR3, as DNA: TGTGCCAGCTCACCCGGGACAGGGGCCGTAGATACGCAGTATTTT. This codes for CASSPGTGAVDTQYF.

On this clonotype: A much larger clone is a single base away; this may be a read error. Here the CDR3 omits its conserved ending phenylalanine or tryptophan, so a read error is the likely source. This sequence joins TRBV24-1 and TRBJ2-1; TRBD2 aligns across 8 bases. J was trimmed by 1 base and V by 6 bases; bases with no gene match: 4. The CDR3 is 15 amino acids. Germline loops: CDR1 KGHDR, CDR2 SFDVKD. CDR3 nucleotide sequence: TGTGCCACCAGTTGGGCGGGGGGTTCCTACAATGAGCAGTTCCTC. It translates to CATSWAGGSYNEQFL.

The chain links TRBV25-1 to TRBJ2-1; D may correspond to TRBD1 or TRBD2 (7 bases each). This CDR3 is 13 amino acids long. Germline-derived CDR1 and CDR2 are MGHDK and SYGVNS. Trimming cost V 6 bases and J 6 bases, with 12 bases left between them. The CDR3 loop is CASRGEGANEQFF. CDR3 nucleotides: TGTGCCAGCAGGGGGGAGGGGGCCAATGAGCAGTTCTTC.

This clonotype was observed at least ten times. The chain combines TRBV20-1 with TRBJ2-5, with D perhaps TRBD1 or TRBD2 (5 bases each). Germline lookup yields CDR1 DFQATT and CDR2 SNEGSKA (reference sequence). CDR3 size: 15 residues. V dropped 6 bases and J dropped 4 bases, with 21 bases sitting between them. This CDR3 reads CSARKRGRGGETQYF. In nucleotides, the CDR3 is TGCAGTGCCAGAAAGAGGGGTCGGGGCGGAGAGACCCAGTACTTC.

The chain employs TRBV4-1 and TRBJ2-1; 9 bases align to TRBD2. V dropped 4 bases and J dropped 7; count of bases not matched to a gene: 14. Germline CDR1 reads MGHRA; CDR2 reads YSYEKL. CDR3 size: 17 residues. The CDR3: CASSLRRGGRASNEQFF. In nucleotides, the CDR3 is TGCGCCAGCAGCCTCCGCAGGGGCGGGAGGGCCTCGAATGAGCAGTTCTTC.

This clonotype was counted a few times. The chain combines TRBV5-4 with TRBJ2-1; 8 bases match TRBD2. The CDR3 extends over 16 amino acids. V lost 3 bases to trimming and J lost 6 bases; unmatched junction nucleotides: 11. Germline assignment: CDR1 SGHNT and CDR2 YYREEE (reference sequence). The CDR3, as DNA: TGTGCCAGCAGCTCTTATCGGGAGGGCCGGAGCAATGAGCAGTTCTTC. It yields the protein CASSSYREGRSNEQFF.

This clonotype came up a few times. V gene TRBV20-1 combines with J gene TRBJ1-4; tentatively, D is TRBD1 (5 bases). V was clipped by 3 bases and J by 8 bases, with 13 bases between them. The CDR3 extends over 13 amino acids. CDR1 and CDR2 (germline): DFQATT, SNEGSKA (reference sequence). CDR3 residues: CSASPREGEKLFF. CDR3 sequence (DNA): TGCAGTGCTAGCCCCAGGGAGGGGGAAAAACTGTTTTTT.

This clonotype occurred many times. The rearrangement uses TRBV12-3 or TRBV12-4 and TRBJ2-5, with 9 bases fitting TRBD1. The CDR3 runs to 15 residues. V was clipped by 5 bases and J by 6 bases; unmatched bases: 10. The CDR3 bases are TGTGCCAGCAGTGGGACAGGGACGAGGCGGCAGACCCAGTACTTC. Its protein is CASSGTGTRRQTQYF.

This clonotype was detected many times. This chain uses TRBV12-3 or TRBV12-4 with TRBJ2-7, with a possible D match to TRBD2 (6 bases). CDR3 length equals 13 residues. Trimming cost V 6 bases and J 3 bases, with 12 bases left between them. CDR3 nucleotides: TGTGCCAGCAGCCAAGGGACTGACTACGAGCAGTACTTC. As protein: CASSQGTDYEQYF.

This clonotype appeared a few times. The genes are TRBV25-1 and TRBJ1-3; D remains ambiguous. The germline V and J ends were trimmed by 6 bases and 7 bases, with 10 bases remaining between them. The CDR3 sequence is 12 residues long. Germline loops: CDR1 MGHDK, CDR2 SYGVNS. This CDR3 is CASSHGRNTIYF. The CDR3 nucleotides read TGTGCCAGCAGCCATGGACGGAACACCATATATTTT.

This clonotype came up a few times. This chain connects TRBV20-1 to TRBJ2-5, with TRBD1 as a possible D gene (6 bases). V lost 8 bases and J 5 bases, leaving 9 bases between the germline ends. CDR1 is DFQATT and CDR2 is SNEGSKA in the germline V gene (reference sequence). The CDR3 has 10 amino acids. The CDR3 reads CSQQGETQYF. In nucleotides, the CDR3 is TGCAGTCAACAGGGCGAGACCCAGTACTTC.